This T cell receptor (beta chain) was profiled in a study of blood T cell repertoires in COVID-19. The J segment lost 0 bases and the V segment lost 5 bases, leaving 2 bases of the junction unmatched. The CDR3 has 14 residues. Germline loops: CDR1 LNHDA, CDR2 SQIVND (reference sequence). Using immunoSEQ multiplex PCR, the repertoire was profiled, and TCRdb retains in-frame clones only, with some absent. Among around 46,000 clones listed, roughly 86% were seen once. The sequenced sample was peripheral blood. This receptor was obtained from a man aged 55 to 70 with active or convalescent COVID-19. This rearrangement joins TRBV19 to TRBJ2-7; TRBD2 matches 9 bases. The CDR3 sequence is CASSRSGSSYEQYF. The CDR3 bases are TGTGCCAGTAGTCGTAGCGGGAGCTCCTACGAGCAGTACTTC.